This T cell receptor beta chain came from a study of blood T cell repertoires in COVID-19. Study information: There were acute and convalescent COVID-19 samples, and they came from the United States, Italy and Spain. The analysed material was cDNA or gDNA that came from T cells, B-cell-depleted T cells, or PBMCs.

Everyone who took part was roughly 18 to 89 years old, and they came from 20 to 25 US areas. Self-reported history from a screening survey and questionnaire set each donor's cohort. V was trimmed by 3 bases and J by 0 bases, leaving 9 bases between them. Germline lookup yields CDR1 LNHDA and CDR2 SQIVND (reference sequence). This CDR3 contains 16 residues. The assay was immunoSEQ multiplex PCR, and TCRdb's table has in-frame clones only and misses some. The sample lists 310,000 or so clones, around 88% occurring once. V is TRBV19 and J is TRBJ2-6; D is possibly TRBD2 (5 bases). Input material: PBMCs or T cells enriched from blood (not recorded which). This receptor was obtained from a woman between 40 and 50 years old who had recovered from COVID-19. This chain's CDR3 is CASSMPGISGANVLTF. CDR3 nucleotide sequence: TGTGCCAGTAGTATGCCGGGGATCTCTGGGGCCAACGTCCTGACTTTC.